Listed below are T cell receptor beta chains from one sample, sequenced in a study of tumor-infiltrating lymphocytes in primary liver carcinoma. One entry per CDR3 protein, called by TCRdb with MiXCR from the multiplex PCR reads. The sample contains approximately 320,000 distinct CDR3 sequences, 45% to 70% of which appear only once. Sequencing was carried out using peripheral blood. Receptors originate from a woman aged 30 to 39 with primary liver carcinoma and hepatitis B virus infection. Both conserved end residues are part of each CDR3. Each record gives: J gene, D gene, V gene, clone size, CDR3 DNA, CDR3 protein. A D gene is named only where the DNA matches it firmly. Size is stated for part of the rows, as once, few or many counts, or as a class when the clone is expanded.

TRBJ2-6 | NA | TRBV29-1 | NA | TGCAGCGTCCGGGACTCGGCCTCTGGGGCCAACGTCCTGAGTTTC | CSVRDSASGANVLSF
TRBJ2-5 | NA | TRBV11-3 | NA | NA | CASSFASGSVETEYF
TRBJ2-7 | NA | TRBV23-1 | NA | TGCGCCAGCAGTCAACTTAACGACAGGCGCGACAAGCAGTACTTC | CASSQLNDRRDKQYF
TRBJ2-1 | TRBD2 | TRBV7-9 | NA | TGCGCCAGCAGCCCTGCCCTAGCGGGGGACTCCAATGAGCAGTTCTTC | CASSPALAGDSNEQFF
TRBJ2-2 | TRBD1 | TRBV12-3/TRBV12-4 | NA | TGTGACAGCTTTCGGACAGGGATGGCCGGGGAGCTGTTTTTT | CDSFRTGMAGELFF
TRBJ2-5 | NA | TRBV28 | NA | TGTGCCAGCAGTTTGAAACACCGACAAGAGACCCAGTACTTC | CASSLKHRQETQYF
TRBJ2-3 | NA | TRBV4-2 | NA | TGTGCCAGCAGCCGAGGGGGAGAGCCAGATACGCAGTATTTT | CASSRGGEPDTQYF
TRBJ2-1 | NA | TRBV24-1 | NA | TGTGCCACCAGTGGTCACAGGAGCGCTGATCTGGACAATGAGCAGTTCTTC | CATSGHRSADLDNEQFF
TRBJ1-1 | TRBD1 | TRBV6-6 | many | TGTGCCAGCAGTTACGGGACAGCCGGCTCGGAAGCTTTCTTT | CASSYGTAGSEAFF
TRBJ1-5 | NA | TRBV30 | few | TGTGCCTGGAGTGAGGGGGGGGATAGGCCCCAGCATTTT | CAWSEGGDRPQHF
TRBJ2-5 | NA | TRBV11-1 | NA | TGTACCAGGAGCCGATTGCAAGAGACCCAGTACTTC | CTRSRLQETQYF
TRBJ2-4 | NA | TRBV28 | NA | TGTGCCAGCAGTTCCGGCGACACCATAGCCAAAAACATTCAGTACTTC | CASSSGDTIAKNIQYF
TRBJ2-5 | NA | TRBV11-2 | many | TGTGCCAGCAGCTTAAATAGAGAGACCCAGTACTTC | CASSLNRETQYF
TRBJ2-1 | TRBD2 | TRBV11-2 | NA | TGTGCCAGCAGCTCCTCGGTCGCGGGAGGTCGAAATGAGCAATTCTTC | CASSSSVAGGRNEQFF
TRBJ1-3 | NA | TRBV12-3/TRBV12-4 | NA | TGTGCCAGCAGTTTCGCAGGGGCCGCTGGAAACACCATATATTTT | CASSFAGAAGNTIYF
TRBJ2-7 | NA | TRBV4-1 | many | TGCGCCAGCAGCCAAGACCGAGGAATCGAGCAGTACTTC | CASSQDRGIEQYF